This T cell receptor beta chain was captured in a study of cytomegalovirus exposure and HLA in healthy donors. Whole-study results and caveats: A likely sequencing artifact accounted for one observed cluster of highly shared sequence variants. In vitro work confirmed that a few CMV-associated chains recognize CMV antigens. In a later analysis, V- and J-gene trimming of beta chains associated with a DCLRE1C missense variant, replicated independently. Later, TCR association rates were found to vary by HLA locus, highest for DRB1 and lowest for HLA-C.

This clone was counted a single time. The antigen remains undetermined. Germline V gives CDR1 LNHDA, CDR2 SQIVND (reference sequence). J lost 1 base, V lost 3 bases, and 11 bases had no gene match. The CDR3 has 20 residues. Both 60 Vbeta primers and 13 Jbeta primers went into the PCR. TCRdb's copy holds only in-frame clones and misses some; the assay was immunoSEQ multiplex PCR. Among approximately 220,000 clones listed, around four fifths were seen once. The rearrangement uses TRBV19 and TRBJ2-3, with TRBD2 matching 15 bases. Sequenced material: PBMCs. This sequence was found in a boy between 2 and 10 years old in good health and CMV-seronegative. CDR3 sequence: CASSISGLAGGRWGTDTQYF. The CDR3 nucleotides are TGTGCCAGTAGTATTTCCGGACTAGCGGGGGGGCGATGGGGCACAGATACGCAGTATTTT.